Listed below are T cell receptor beta chains from one sample, sequenced in a study of siplizumab effects on memory and regulatory T cells. The repertoire was sequenced with immunoSEQ multiplex PCR; TCRdb's copy has only in-frame clones and lacks some. The sample holds tens of thousands of clones; approximately 93% are singletons and the top ten take roughly 0.3%. Sequenced: non-Treg CD4+ T cells sorted from blood. These receptors were taken from a human donor in good health. Each CDR3 is given without its conserved first and last residue.

v_call	j_call	cdr3_aa
TRBV5-6	TRBJ1-3	ASSLWVIRRSGNTIY
TRBV30	TRBJ2-3	AWSVSNTQY
TRBV19	TRBJ2-5	ASTPRRGIGETQY
TRBV30	TRBJ1-5	AWSVQGGNQPQH
TRBV7-3	TRBJ2-5	ASSLVGPGETQY
TRBV5-1	TRBJ1-2	ASSPRPQYGYT
TRBV13	TRBJ2-3	ASSLRTSGSGSTDTQY
TRBV19	TRBJ2-6	ASSIGQAGANVLT
TRBV5-1	TRBJ2-3	ASSAERGTDTQY
TRBV29-1	TRBJ2-7	SVGEPTGLSHEQY
TRBV4-1	TRBJ2-1	ASSLIWSSYNEQF
TRBV10-3	TRBJ2-1	AIRGTGDDEQF
TRBV7-7	TRBJ2-1	ASSPAGTSGGAAYNEQF
TRBV7-9	TRBJ1-1	ASSLPPGQGNTEAF
TRBV11-2	TRBJ1-5	ASSLEGLQPQH
TRBV11-3	TRBJ2-3	ASSFTASGSGGTDTQY
TRBV2	TRBJ2-7	ASRGLAGVNEQY
TRBV30	TRBJ2-1	AWTTGLAGNNEQF
TRBV6-1	TRBJ2-5	ASSATIETQY
TRBV10-3	TRBJ2-2	AISDYNGELF
TRBV7-9	TRBJ2-7	ASSASTGALYEQY
TRBV9	TRBJ2-3	ASSPSSGTDTQY
TRBV15	TRBJ1-2	ATSPRKGDGYT
TRBV6-5	TRBJ2-7	ASSYSRGTVSYEQY
TRBV2	TRBJ1-1	ASSSDENTEAF
TRBV5-6	TRBJ2-1	ASSPDVSSYNEQF
TRBV11-3	TRBJ2-2	ASSLTRGGTGELF
TRBV7-2	TRBJ1-2	ASSLPPQGAHGYT
TRBV10-2	TRBJ2-2	ASSYLGDAGELF
TRBV15	TRBJ2-7	ATSSELAGAYEQY
TRBV30	TRBJ2-1	AWRGTGGINEQF
TRBV14	TRBJ1-3	ASSRQGTFGNTIY
TRBV10-3	TRBJ2-1	AISERLAGGSSYNEQF
TRBV14	TRBJ2-2	ASSQPSGLRNTGELF
TRBV10-3	TRBJ2-2	ATGETVNTGELF
TRBV4-1	TRBJ2-3	ASSQDPLAGGRLTDTQY
TRBV9	TRBJ1-2	ASSLTGDYGYT
TRBV6-6	TRBJ1-4	ASSRPNEKLF
TRBV4-1	TRBJ2-1	ASSPRGGGLNNEQF
TRBV7-2	TRBJ2-1	ASSSVAGLGRNEQF